This T cell receptor beta chain is drawn from a study of patients and donors after allogeneic stem cell transplantation. Germline V gene sequence: CDR1 MGHRA, CDR2 YSYEKL. Germline trimming cut 4 bases from V and 4 bases from J; bases unmatched to any gene: 4. The CDR3 sequence is 14 residues long. This clonotype has just one count. TCRdb fed the RT-PCR reads into MiXCR, producing one record per CDR3 protein. The sample consists of about 110,000 distinct CDR3 sequences, approximately 40% of them appearing once. Material: blood, either unsorted or a sorted T cell fraction (not recorded which). The chain recombines TRBV4-1 with TRBJ2-7, with 10 bases fitting TRBD2. The sequence was collected from a human donor who was either an allogeneic HSCT recipient or a stem cell or donor lymphocyte infusion donor (not recorded which). It is not recorded whose cells these are; they may come from a transplant donor. The CDR3, as DNA: TGCGCCAGCAGCCGGAGCGGGAGGGCGTACGAGCAGTACTTC. It translates to CASSRSGRAYEQYF.